Included here is one T cell receptor beta chain sequence, with context. The antigen remains unidentified. Produced via immunoSEQ multiplex PCR; TCRdb's table is partial and in-frame only. The table has around 2.1 million clones, roughly 95% seen once. The sample comes from a study of shared clonotypes between healthy human individuals. Study-level results: It was only blood that was sampled, and tissue repertoires likely differ.

The V gene's germline CDR1 is MDHEN and CDR2 SYDVKM. The CDR3 has 15 amino acids. V shed 6 bases and J shed 6 bases, with 18 bases lying between them. The chain recombines TRBV28 with TRBJ2-1; the D gene is possibly TRBD2 (7 bases). This clonotype originated in a man aged 18 to 30 in good health. The specimen sequenced was naive CD4+ T cells sorted from blood. Subset described: CD45RA+ positively selected. Here the CDR3 reads CASSQGRDKLNEQFF. For the CDR3, the DNA is TGTGCCAGCAGCCAGGGGAGGGACAAGCTCAATGAGCAGTTCTTC.